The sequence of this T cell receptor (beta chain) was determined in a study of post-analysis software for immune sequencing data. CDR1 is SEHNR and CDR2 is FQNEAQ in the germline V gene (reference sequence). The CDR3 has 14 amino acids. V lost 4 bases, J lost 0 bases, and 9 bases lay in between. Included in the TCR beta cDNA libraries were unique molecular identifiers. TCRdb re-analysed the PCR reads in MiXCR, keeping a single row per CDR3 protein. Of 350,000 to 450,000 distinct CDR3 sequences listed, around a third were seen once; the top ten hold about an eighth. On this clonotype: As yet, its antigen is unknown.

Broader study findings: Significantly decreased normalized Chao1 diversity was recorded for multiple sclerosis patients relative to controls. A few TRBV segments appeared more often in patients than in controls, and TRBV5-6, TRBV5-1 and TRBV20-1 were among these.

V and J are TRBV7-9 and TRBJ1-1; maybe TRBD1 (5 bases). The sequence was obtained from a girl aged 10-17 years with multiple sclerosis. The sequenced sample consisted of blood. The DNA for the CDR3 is TGTGCCAGCAGCTGGGGGGACCTGAACACTGAAGCTTTCTTT. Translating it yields CASSWGDLNTEAFF.